These 30 T cell receptor beta chains came from one sample sequenced in a study of blood T cell repertoires in COVID-19. Here immunoSEQ multiplex PCR was the method, and the copy in TCRdb shows in-frame clones only, minus some. Among approximately 170,000 clones listed, about 85% were seen once. Sequencing used peripheral blood. The receptor set was obtained from a man aged 60-69 years who had recovered from COVID-19.

The chain joins TRBV10-3 to TRBJ1-1; 9 nucleotides line up with TRBD1. V trimming: 10 bases; J trimming: 4 bases; junction bases outside the gene matches: 10. This CDR3 has 14 residues. The germline gives CDR1 ENHRY, CDR2 SYGVKD. CDR3 residues: CASFTGGGSTEAFF. The CDR3 nucleotides read TGTGCCAGCTTTACAGGGGGCGGCAGCACTGAAGCTTTCTTT.

V is TRBV18 and J is TRBJ2-7; 10 nucleotides agree with TRBD1. J lost 6 bases, V lost 3 bases, and 11 bases had no gene match. The CDR3 extends over 16 amino acids. The V gene's germline CDR1 is KGHSH and CDR2 LQKENI. CDR3 sequence reads: CASSPAGGQGVFEQYF. CDR3 coding DNA: TGTGCCAGCTCACCCGCTGGCGGACAGGGGGTCTTCGAGCAGTACTTC.

The V gene is TRBV30, the J gene TRBJ1-2, with TRBD1 as a possible D gene (6 bases). Between the trimmed V and J ends, which lost 5 bases and 9 bases, there was a span of 16 bases. Germline V gene lookup returns CDR1 GTSNPN and CDR2 SVGIG (reference sequence). CDR3 size: 12 residues. CDR3 coding DNA: TGTGCCTGGGGGGGGGCCCCTGGAAGCTACACCTTC. Encoded protein: CAWGGAPGSYTF.

The J gene is TRBJ2-2, the V gene TRBV11-1; D unresolved. Deletions cut 4 bases from V and 4 bases from J, with 4 bases between. The CDR3 loop spans 12 amino acids. Per the germline V gene, CDR1 is SGHAT and CDR2 is FQDESV (reference sequence). CDR3 in DNA: TGTGCCAGCAGCTCCGTCACCGGGGAGCTGTTTTTT. Its protein is CASSSVTGELFF.

The J gene is TRBJ2-2, the V gene TRBV4-2; 9 bases line up with TRBD1. Looked up from germline, CDR1 is LGHNA and CDR2 is YNFKEQ. The CDR3 contains 15 residues. V was clipped by 1 base and J by 7 bases; unmatched bases: 4. For the CDR3, the DNA is TGTGCCAGCAGCCAAGGACAGGGGGATAACGGGGAGCTGTTTTTT. Translation: CASSQGQGDNGELFF.

The chain is built from TRBV7-9 and TRBJ1-5, with 8 bases matching TRBD1. Germline V gives CDR1 SEHNR, CDR2 FQNEAQ (reference sequence). Trimming took 6 bases from V and 0 from J; bases not matched to a gene: 4. The CDR3 consists of 15 residues. This CDR3 reads CASSHGQGSNQPQHF. As DNA, the CDR3 is TGTGCCAGCAGTCACGGACAGGGTAGCAATCAGCCCCAGCATTTT.

This chain links TRBV5-1 with TRBJ1-2; no clear D. This CDR3 is built from 15 residues. Germline V gene data show CDR1 as SGHRS and CDR2 as YFSETQ. The V end was cut by 0 bases, the J end by 6 bases, with 15 bases between. CDR3 amino acids: CASSLVPGVKDGYTF. The CDR3 coding sequence is TGCGCCAGCAGCTTGGTGCCAGGTGTTAAGGATGGCTACACCTTC.

The V and J genes are TRBV19 and TRBJ2-1; 7 bases map to TRBD1. V lost 0 bases and J lost 1; bases outside the gene matches: 0. Germline CDR1 is LNHDA and CDR2 is SQIVND (reference sequence). CDR3 length: 15 amino acids. The CDR3 region is CASSIEDRSYNEQFF. The CDR3, as DNA: TGTGCCAGTAGTATAGAGGACAGGTCCTACAATGAGCAGTTCTTC.

The chain links TRBV19 to TRBJ1-1, with D possibly being TRBD1 (5 bases). The V end was cut by 2 bases, the J end by 4 bases, with 14 bases between. The CDR3 contains 15 residues. Germline V gives CDR1 LNHDA, CDR2 SQIVND (reference sequence). The CDR3 region has the DNA TGTGCCAGTAGTATATCGGCAGGGTTAGCCACTGAAGCTTTCTTT. The encoded protein is CASSISAGLATEAFF.

This clone was seen a few times. Other DNA sequences in this specimen translate into the identical CDR3. The rearrangement uses TRBV7-3 and TRBJ2-2; possible D gene TRBD2, 5 bases. CDR1 is SGHTA, CDR2 FQGTGA, per germline. The CDR3 is 16 residues long. V shed 1 base and J shed 3 bases, with 12 bases lying between them. The CDR3 protein is CASSLNGPGDTGELFF. DNA for the CDR3: TGTGCCAGCAGCTTAAACGGGCCCGGGGACACCGGGGAGCTGTTTTTT.

The J gene is TRBJ2-2, the V gene TRBV18, with D possibly TRBD1 on 5 matching bases. The V end was cut by 0 bases, the J end by 1 base, with 12 bases between. CDR3 length: 17 residues. Germline V gene data show CDR1 as KGHSH and CDR2 as LQKENI. CDR3 nucleotides: TGTGCCAGCTCACCACCCAAAAATACAGGGAACACCGGGGAGCTGTTTTTT. Protein: CASSPPKNTGNTGELFF.

This clone was seen once. This sequence joins TRBV7-6 and TRBJ1-3; the match to TRBD1 covers 8 bases. CDR3 length: 20 residues. Germline CDR1 reads SGHVS; CDR2 reads FNYEAQ. The V gene end was trimmed by 5 bases and the J gene end by 0 bases; junction bases not matched to a gene: 18. Here the CDR3 DNA reads TGTGCCAGCAGCCTCTTTCCGCCAGGGGGCGCCCAGAGCTCTGGAAACACCATATATTTT. Its translation: CASSLFPPGGAQSSGNTIYF.

This chain uses TRBV3-1 (or the pseudogene TRBV3-2) with TRBJ1-2, with D possibly TRBD1 on 5 matching bases. Germline lookup yields CDR1 LGHDT and CDR2 YNNKEL (reference sequence). Trimming took off 1 base at V and 7 bases at J, with 13 bases between the two ends. This CDR3 spans 14 amino acids. The CDR3 is CASSQVQAGGGYTF. CDR3 DNA: TGTGCCAGCAGCCAAGTCCAGGCCGGGGGTGGCTACACCTTC.

The chain recombines TRBV28 with TRBJ1-1; D is unclear. The length of the CDR3 is 11 residues. The germline V gene encodes CDR1 MDHEN and CDR2 SYDVKM. Trimming cost V 7 bases and J 5 bases, with 8 bases left between them. Written as DNA, the CDR3 is TGTGCCAGCATCCTAGGTACTGAAGCTTTCTTT. It encodes CASILGTEAFF.

This clone has at least ten counts. The V and J genes are TRBV2 and TRBJ2-6, with 8 bases that match TRBD1. The CDR3 covers 19 residues. V lost 5 bases to trimming and J lost 0 bases; unmatched junction nucleotides: 12. The germline V gene has CDR1 SNHLY and CDR2 FYNNEI. The CDR3 here is CASSYVPGQGLSGANVLTF. The CDR3 DNA sequence: TGTGCCAGCAGTTATGTTCCAGGACAGGGCCTCTCTGGGGCCAACGTCCTGACTTTC.

The sample holds a few counts of this clone. The V and J genes are TRBV9 and TRBJ2-2; TRBD2 matches 10 bases. Per the germline V gene, CDR1 is SGDLS and CDR2 is YYNGEE. Trimming at V came to 2 bases and at J to 4 bases, leaving 5 bases not matched to a gene. The CDR3 loop spans 16 amino acids. CDR3 sequence reads: CASSVLSGGSTGELFF. The CDR3 DNA reads TGTGCCAGCAGCGTCCTTAGCGGGGGGTCCACCGGGGAGCTGTTTTTT.

The J gene is TRBJ2-2, the V gene TRBV6-4, with 10 bases identical to TRBD2. Per the germline V gene, CDR1 is MRHNA and CDR2 is SNTAGT. V trimming: 5 bases; J trimming: 7 bases; junction bases outside the gene matches: 10. This CDR3 region has 16 residues. CDR3 DNA: TGTGCCAGCAGTATCGAAGCGGGGGGGCCGAACGGGGAGCTGTTTTTT. Translated, it gives CASSIEAGGPNGELFF.

The chain recombines TRBV20-1 with TRBJ1-2, with TRBD1 identical over 7 bases. With 6 bases clipped from V and 4 bases from J, the junction kept 11 bases outside the gene matches. The CDR3 totals 14 residues. Germline values: CDR1 DFQATT, CDR2 SNEGSKA (reference sequence). CDR3 DNA: TGCAGTGCCAGTAACCAGGGACAGAGCTATGGCTACACCTTC. Protein sequence: CSASNQGQSYGYTF.

This chain uses TRBV7-2 with TRBJ1-1, with D unresolved. Germline V lookup: CDR1 SGHTA, CDR2 FQGNSA. The CDR3 covers 15 residues. V was cut by 1 base and J by 4 bases, with 13 bases left in between. The CDR3 here is CASSLVFGVTTEAFF. CDR3 bases: TGTGCCAGCAGCTTAGTGTTCGGGGTTACCACTGAAGCTTTCTTT.

DNA for the CDR3: TGTGCCAGCAGTCGGACAGGGGGCCATGGCTACACCTTC. This translates into CASSRTGGHGYTF. V usage is TRBV27 and J usage is TRBJ1-2; 11 bases are shared with TRBD1. From germline, CDR1 is MNHEY and CDR2 SMNVEV (reference sequence). The CDR3 covers 13 residues. The V and J ends lost 5 bases and 6 bases, in that order; junction bases with no gene match: 2.

This chain uses TRBV5-6 with TRBJ2-1; 10 bases are a match to TRBD2. The CDR3 totals 15 residues. Germline-derived CDR1 and CDR2 are SGHDT and YYEEEE. Germline trimming cut 2 bases from V and 7 bases from J; bases unmatched to any gene: 6. The CDR3 DNA is TGTGCCAGCAGCTTAGCGGGGGGGCCTAGGAATGAGCAGTTCTTC. Protein product: CASSLAGGPRNEQFF.

This CDR3 is CASSLEGQKTYEQYF. CDR3 sequence (DNA): TGTGCCAGCAGCTTGGAGGGACAGAAAACCTACGAGCAGTACTTC. V and J are TRBV5-5 and TRBJ2-7; 7 positions match TRBD1. This CDR3 spans 15 amino acids. With 0 bases clipped from V and 2 bases from J, the junction kept 5 bases outside the gene matches. The germline gives CDR1 SGHKS, CDR2 YYEKEE (reference sequence). The whole variable domain, remainder taken from reference TRBV5-5 and TRBJ2-7, is DAGVTQSPTHLIKTRGQQVTLRCSPISGHKSVSWYQQVLGQGPQFIFQYYEKEERGRGNFPDRFSARQFPNYSSELNVNALLLGDSALYLCASSLEGQKTYEQYFGPGTRLTVT.

This chain connects TRBV7-2 to TRBJ2-3, with 10 nucleotides matching TRBD2. There are 16 residues in the CDR3. Per the germline V gene, CDR1 is SGHTA and CDR2 is FQGNSA. V lost 1 base and J lost 6; bases outside the gene matches: 7. The CDR3 here is CASSLVSGGATDTQYF. The CDR3 DNA sequence: TGTGCCAGCAGCTTAGTGAGCGGGGGGGCAACGGATACGCAGTATTTT.

This clone was recorded a few times. The chain recombines TRBV30 with TRBJ2-3; 8 positions match TRBD1. V shed 7 bases, J shed 2 bases, and the junction held 8 bases outside the gene matches. The CDR3 consists of 14 residues. Germline CDR1 reads GTSNPN; CDR2 reads SVGIG (reference sequence). Here the CDR3 reads CASSTGVLTDTQYF. CDR3 DNA: TGTGCCTCCTCGACAGGGGTCCTCACAGATACGCAGTATTTT.

The chain is built from TRBV7-2 and TRBJ2-4; 10 nucleotides line up with TRBD2. The CDR3 extends over 17 amino acids. Losses at the gene ends were 3 bases for V and 4 bases for J; bases not matched to a gene: 9. CDR1 and CDR2 from the germline V gene are SGHTA and FQGNSA. The CDR3: CASSFDPSGGYKNIQYF. The CDR3 bases are TGTGCCAGCAGCTTTGACCCTAGCGGGGGCTATAAAAACATTCAGTACTTC.

This chain links TRBV11-2 with TRBJ2-5, with TRBD2 matching over 8 bases. The CDR3 consists of 15 residues. Germline trimming cut 5 bases from V and 4 bases from J; bases unmatched to any gene: 9. Germline loops: CDR1 SGHAT, CDR2 FQNNGV. CDR3 DNA sequence: TGTGCCAGCAGCGCAGGACGCGGGGGGCGAGAGACCCAGTACTTC. Amino acids: CASSAGRGGRETQYF.

Of note for this clone: This CDR3 is also generated by other DNA sequences in the sample. This chain connects TRBV13 to TRBJ1-1; weak D call: TRBD1 (6 bases). Trimming stripped 5 bases from V and 7 bases from J, with 11 bases between. This CDR3 is built from 12 residues. Germline V gene lookup returns CDR1 PRHDT and CDR2 FYEKMQ (reference sequence). CDR3 DNA: TGTGCCAGCAGCCTCAGGGGTGGTGAAGCTTTCTTT. Its translation is CASSLRGGEAFF.

The rearrangement joins TRBV7-9 to TRBJ2-5; 7 nucleotides agree with TRBD1. The CDR3 spans 15 residues. Germline CDR1 SEHNR, CDR2 FQNEAQ (reference sequence). After removal of 2 bases from V and 1 base from J, the junction contained 4 bases not matched to a gene. CDR3 coding DNA: TGTGCCAGCAGCTTATCAGCAGGGGGCCAAGAGACCCAGTACTTC. It translates to CASSLSAGGQETQYF.

CDR3 DNA sequence: TGTGCCAGCAGCTCTGATAAACCCGGGCAGTTCTTC. Its protein product is CASSSDKPGQFF. V and J are TRBV7-2 and TRBJ2-1; D gene uncertain. This CDR3 spans 12 amino acids. Trimming left V 4 bases short and J 12 bases short, with 13 bases between. Germline CDR1 and CDR2: SGHTA and FQGNSA.

The chain uses TRBV7-9 and TRBJ2-6; D is perhaps TRBD1 (6 bases). CDR1 and CDR2 from the germline V gene are SEHNR and FQNEAQ (reference sequence). V was clipped by 2 bases and J by 0 bases, with 14 bases between them. This CDR3 spans 18 amino acids. CDR3 amino acids: CASSLPGQGSSGANVLTF. CDR3 bases: TGTGCCAGCAGCTTACCGGGACAAGGCAGCTCTGGGGCCAACGTCCTGACTTTC.